This TCR beta chain was documented in a study of CD8+ T cells in alopecia areata. Study-level findings and limits: Normal-skin resident alphabeta T cells also appear among scalp sample sequences. A large proportion of expanded lesional clones were detected persisting in scalp and blood during tofacitinib. Both scalp clonality and the expanded CD8+ clones among the top 100 showed a significant decrease with tofacitinib. Higher clonality than in normal scalp was seen in lesional scalp, especially alopecia totalis/universalis.

About this clone itself: Its antigen is as yet unknown.

The CDR3 sequence is 17 residues long. The germline V gene encodes CDR1 SGHNT and CDR2 YYREEE (reference sequence). V was pared by 0 bases and J by 6 bases, with 16 bases between. TCR sequencing used cDNA made by reverse transcription of extracted RNA. Sequencing used immunoSEQ multiplex PCR; TCRdb keeps in-frame clones, though not all of them. The table has around 300,000 clones, about three fifths seen once. Stated treatment: oral pan-JAK inhibitor, 5-10 mg twice daily. The chain employs TRBV5-4 and TRBJ1-6; TRBD1 might be the D (6 bases). This TCR derives from a human donor with alopecia areata. The sequencing here drew on CD4+ T cells sorted from blood, taken around week 53, from a patient treated with tofacitinib. The CDR3, as DNA: TGTGCCAGCAGCTTGGCGTCGGGGGCGCGGGGTAATTCACCCCTCCACTTT. This gives the protein CASSLASGARGNSPLHF.